This T cell receptor beta chain was identified during a study of cytomegalovirus exposure and HLA in healthy donors. Donors in the study were healthy people who gave bone marrow. Primers: 60 Vbeta forward and 13 Jbeta reverse. The protocol was immunoSEQ multiplex PCR, while the TCRdb copy is restricted to in-frame clones and leaves out a portion. Seen here are about 240,000 clones, around 84% observed once, and the top ten hold roughly 0.24%. Trimming took off 7 bases at V and 0 bases at J, with 18 bases between the two ends. Germline loops: CDR1 SGHRS, CDR2 YFSETQ. The CDR3 consists of 16 residues. The chain links TRBV5-1 to TRBJ2-3; TRBD2 might be the D (6 bases). The TCR sequence derives from a girl aged 2 to 9 in good health and CMV-seronegative. The specimen was PBMCs. In DNA, the CDR3 is TGCGCCAGCTCCGTCCGGCTAGCGACTAGCACAGATACGCAGTATTTT. Amino acids: CASSVRLATSTDTQYF.